Following are 5 T cell receptor beta chains from one sample sequenced in a study of neurological immune-mediated disorders. A single record per CDR3 protein comes from TCRdb applying MiXCR to the 5' RACE reads. Of 45,000 to 65,000 distinct CDR3 sequences detected, roughly 8% appear once; the ten largest clones hold under 2%. The time point is: longitudinal time-point 3. Sequenced material: PBMCs. Every receptor here comes from a woman between 40 and 55 years old in good health.

The chain joins TRBV29-1 to TRBJ1-2, with 8 bases lining up with TRBD1. V shed 6 bases and J 1 base; nucleotides not matched to a gene: 7. The CDR3 has 14 amino acids. The V gene's germline CDR1 is SQVTM and CDR2 ANQGSEA. CDR3 loop: CSVDSQGGNYGYTF. The CDR3 region has the DNA TGCAGCGTGGATTCACAGGGGGGTAACTATGGCTACACCTTC.

CDR3 residues: CAGGQGNTGELFF. The DNA of the CDR3 is TGTGCCGGGGGACAGGGGAACACCGGGGAGCTGTTTTTT. The chain recombines TRBV28 with TRBJ2-2, with 9 bases matching TRBD1. The junction had 2 bases not matched to a gene; V was cut back by 11 bases and J by 1 base. The CDR3 runs to 13 residues. Germline-derived CDR1 and CDR2 are MDHEN and SYDVKM.

Ten or more counts support this clonotype. This chain uses TRBV12-3 or TRBV12-4 with TRBJ1-1; D uncertain. Trimming took 2 bases from V and 4 from J, leaving 11 bases between them. CDR3 length: 14 residues. The CDR3 region is CASSLYGAGTEAFF. In DNA form, the CDR3 reads TGTGCCAGCAGTTTATACGGAGCTGGCACTGAAGCTTTCTTT.

A remark on this clonotype: A read error may be the cause here, since a much bigger clone is one base away. This chain links TRBV2 with TRBJ1-1; D is unresolved. Germline values: CDR1 SNHLY, CDR2 FYNNEI. This CDR3 spans 14 amino acids. For the CDR3, the DNA is TGTGCCAGCAGTGAAAGCCCGCGAGGCACTGAAGATTTCTTT. Amino acids: CASSESPRGTEDFF.

This clonotype was found many times. V usage is TRBV21-1 and J usage is TRBJ2-7. TRBV21-1 is deemed a pseudogene. The CDR3 has 11 residues. Written as DNA, the CDR3 is TGTGCTGGCAGGTCCTCCTACGAGCAGTACTTC. It yields the protein CAGRSSYEQYF.